These 17 T cell receptor beta chains originate from one sample sequenced in a study of blood T cell repertoires in COVID-19. Only in-frame clones appear in the TCRdb table, and some are missing; sequencing was by immunoSEQ multiplex PCR. Of some 460,000 clones in the sample, around 90% were seen once. Sequenced: PBMCs or T cells enriched from blood (not recorded which). Receptors were obtained from a woman aged 18-29 years with acute COVID-19.

The genes are TRBV29-1 and TRBJ1-1; D gene unclear. The CDR3 has 11 amino acids. Deletions cut 7 bases from V and 0 bases from J, with 6 bases between. CDR1 and CDR2 (germline): SQVTM, ANQGSEA. This chain's CDR3 is CSGALNTEAFF. In DNA, the CDR3 is TGCAGCGGCGCTCTGAACACTGAAGCTTTCTTT. Full variable domain (rest looked up from reference TRBV29-1 and TRBJ1-1): SAVISQKPSRDICQRGTSLTIQCQVDSQVTMMFWYRQQPGQSLTLIATANQGSEATYESGFVIDKFPISRPNLTFSTLTVSNMSPEDSSIYLCSGALNTEAFFGQGTRLTVV.

This clone came up a few times. The chain recombines TRBV7-3 with TRBJ2-1; possible D gene TRBD2, 5 bases. The germline gives CDR1 SGHTA, CDR2 FQGTGA. This CDR3 is 15 amino acids long. V lost 1 base, J lost 8 bases, and 15 bases lay in between. The CDR3 DNA reads as TGTGCCAGCAGCTTAAATCCGAGAGGGTGGGATGAGCAGTTCTTC. Protein sequence: CASSLNPRGWDEQFF.

The chain employs TRBV29-1 and TRBJ2-1; D unresolved. The CDR3 has 13 residues. Germline CDR1 is SQVTM and CDR2 is ANQGSEA. The V and J ends lost 5 bases and 2 bases respectively, with 10 bases between them. CDR3: CSVQADTYNEQFF. The CDR3 DNA reads as TGCAGCGTTCAGGCAGACACCTACAATGAGCAGTTCTTC.

The table lists this clone with a few counts. V gene TRBV6-2 or TRBV6-3 combines with J gene TRBJ1-4; 7 nucleotides match TRBD1. Germline V gene lookup returns CDR1 MNHEY and CDR2 SVGEGT. The ends lost 7 bases at V and 5 bases at J; junction bases unmatched: 4. The CDR3 has 13 amino acids. CDR3 region: CASNPTGNEKLFF. The CDR3 nucleotides are TGTGCCAGCAACCCGACAGGGAATGAAAAACTGTTTTTT.

The rearrangement joins TRBV5-4 to TRBJ1-2; 7 nucleotides match TRBD1. Germline V lookup: CDR1 SGHNT, CDR2 YYREEE (reference sequence). Germline trimming cut 4 bases from V and 0 bases from J; bases unmatched to any gene: 6. This CDR3 comprises 15 residues. CDR3 DNA: TGTGCCAGCAGCCAATACAGGGGAGCTAACTATGGCTACACCTTC. Amino acid sequence: CASSQYRGANYGYTF.

This clone was observed a handful of times. The rearrangement uses TRBV19 and TRBJ1-6; 7 nucleotides align to TRBD1. CDR3 length: 15 residues. Unmatched junction bases numbered 7, after V lost 3 bases and J lost 8 bases. Germline V gene lookup returns CDR1 LNHDA and CDR2 SQIVND (reference sequence). CDR3 amino acids: CASSIRSGGDSPLHF. The CDR3 DNA reads TGTGCCAGTAGTATTCGGTCAGGGGGTGATTCACCCCTCCACTTT.

The rearrangement links TRBV2 to TRBJ2-6; 9 bases align to TRBD2. V shed 7 bases and J 0 bases; nucleotides not matched to a gene: 4. There are 16 residues in the CDR3. CDR1 is SNHLY, CDR2 FYNNEI, per germline. The CDR3 nucleotides read TGTGCCAGCACAGAACTAGCGGGCTCTGGGGCCAACGTCCTGACTTTC. Amino acids: CASTELAGSGANVLTF.

The chain has TRBV7-8 and TRBJ1-5; D might be TRBD1 (5 bases). The CDR3 has 14 amino acids. Germline V lookup: CDR1 SGHVS, CDR2 FQNEAQ. V gave up 3 bases and J gave up 3 bases, with 9 bases separating them. This CDR3 is CASSLAGSNQPQHF. The CDR3 nucleotides are TGTGCCAGCAGCTTGGCAGGGTCCAATCAGCCCCAGCATTTT.

This clone was detected only once. The V gene is TRBV7-3, the J gene TRBJ1-4; no clear D. V was pared by 5 bases and J by 4 bases, with 14 bases between. The CDR3 is 15 residues long. The germline gives CDR1 SGHTA, CDR2 FQGTGA. The CDR3 DNA follows: TGTGCCAGCAGCCCAGGCGGGTTACTTAATGAAAAACTGTTTTTT. This codes for CASSPGGLLNEKLFF.

This chain links TRBV7-7 with TRBJ2-1; the match to TRBD2 covers 7 bases. This CDR3 has 15 residues. Germline CDR1 SSHAT, CDR2 FNYEAQ (reference sequence). Trimming cost V 5 bases and J 2 bases; bases outside gene matches: 6. CDR3 sequence (DNA): TGTGCCAGCAGCGAATCAGCGGGGCCCTACAATGAGCAGTTCTTC. Its translation: CASSESAGPYNEQFF. The entire variable domain, with the rest obtained from reference TRBV7-7 and TRBJ2-1, is as follows: GAGVSQSPRYKVTKRGQDVTLRCDPISSHATLYWYQQALGQGPEFLTYFNYEAQPDKSGLPSDRFSAERPEGSISTLTIQRTEQRDSAMYRCASSESAGPYNEQFFGPGTRLTVL.

The chain joins TRBV5-4 to TRBJ2-1; the match to TRBD1 covers 7 bases. The CDR3 consists of 15 residues. V gave up 2 bases and J gave up 7 bases; unmatched junction bases: 9. Germline CDR1 SGHNT, CDR2 YYREEE (reference sequence). The DNA of the CDR3 is TGTGCCAGCAGCTTAGCCGGGACAGTAGGAAATGAGCAGTTCTTC. It yields the protein CASSLAGTVGNEQFF.

This chain joins TRBV3-1 (or the pseudogene TRBV3-2) and TRBJ1-2, with TRBD1 identical over 8 bases. With V trimmed by 2 bases and J by 6 bases, 2 bases remained unmatched. In germline, CDR1 is LGHDT, CDR2 YNNKEL (reference sequence). There are 13 residues in the CDR3. The CDR3 loop reads CASSQNRGDGYTF. CDR3 nucleotides: TGTGCCAGCAGCCAAAACAGGGGGGATGGCTACACCTTC.

The chain joins TRBV19 to TRBJ2-1, with TRBD2 matching over 8 bases. Germline loops: CDR1 LNHDA, CDR2 SQIVND (reference sequence). J was trimmed by 9 bases and V by 6 bases; bases with no gene match: 4. The CDR3 is made up of 12 amino acids. For the CDR3, the DNA is TGTGCCAGTAGACTGAGCGGGGGTGAGCAGTTCTTC. As protein: CASRLSGGEQFF.

The rearrangement links TRBV28 to TRBJ1-2; 10 nucleotides align to TRBD1. Germline values: CDR1 MDHEN, CDR2 SYDVKM. The CDR3 length is 14 residues. V gave up 3 bases and J gave up 8 bases; unmatched junction bases: 6. The CDR3 coding sequence is TGTGCCAGCAGTTTCAGACAGGGGGCGACCGGCTACACCTTC. Its translation is CASSFRQGATGYTF.

The chain links TRBV7-9 to TRBJ2-5, with D tentatively TRBD1 (6 bases). The germline CDR1 and CDR2 sequences are SEHNR and FQNEAQ (reference sequence). The CDR3 is 16 amino acids. The V and J ends lost 5 bases and 0 bases respectively, with 16 bases between them. This chain's CDR3 is CASSPGDTWYQETQYF. Here the CDR3 DNA reads TGTGCCAGCAGCCCAGGGGACACTTGGTACCAAGAGACCCAGTACTTC.

The chain carries TRBV28 and TRBJ2-1, with 8 bases fitting TRBD2. J was trimmed by 9 bases and V by 6 bases; bases with no gene match: 13. This CDR3 has 15 amino acids. CDR1 MDHEN and CDR2 SYDVKM come from the germline V gene. The CDR3, as DNA: TGTGCCAGCAGATCGTCGGGACTAGGTGGTGTTGAGCAGTTCTTC. Protein: CASRSSGLGGVEQFF. Looking up the rest from reference TRBV28 and TRBJ2-1 gives the full variable domain: DVKVTQSSRYLVKRTGEKVFLECVQDMDHENMFWYRQDPGLGLRLIYFSYDVKMKEKGDIPEGYSVSREKKERFSLILESASTNQTSMYLCASRSSGLGGVEQFFGPGTRLTVL.

The chain links TRBV24-1 to TRBJ2-1; D is uncertain. The length of the CDR3 is 11 residues. Germline CDR1 KGHDR, CDR2 SFDVKD. The germline V and J ends were trimmed by 4 bases and 8 bases, with 5 bases remaining between them. This CDR3 is CATSEGDEQFF. CDR3 DNA: TGTGCCACCAGTGAGGGCGATGAGCAGTTCTTC.